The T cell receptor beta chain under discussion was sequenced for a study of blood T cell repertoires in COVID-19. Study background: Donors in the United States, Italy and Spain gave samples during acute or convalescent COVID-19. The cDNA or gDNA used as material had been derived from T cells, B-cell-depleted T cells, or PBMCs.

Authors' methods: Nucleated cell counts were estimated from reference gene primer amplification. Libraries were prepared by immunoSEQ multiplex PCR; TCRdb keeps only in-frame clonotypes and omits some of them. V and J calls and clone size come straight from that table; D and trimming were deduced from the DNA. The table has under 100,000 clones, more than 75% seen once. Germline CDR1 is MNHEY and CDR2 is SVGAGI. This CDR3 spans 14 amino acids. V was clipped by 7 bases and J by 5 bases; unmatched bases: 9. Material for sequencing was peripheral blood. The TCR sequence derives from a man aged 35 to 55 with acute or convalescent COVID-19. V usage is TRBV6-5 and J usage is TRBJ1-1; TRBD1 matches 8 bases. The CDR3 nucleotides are TGTGCCAGCACCTGGGACCAGGGGGCTACTGAAGCTTTCTTT. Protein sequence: CASTWDQGATEAFF.